This entry features one TCR beta chain sequence. Its antigen is currently not known. Within one base of it there is no much larger clone, and no base qualities were kept. A second Seattle source provided samples from volunteer blood donors who had recovered from COVID-19. Whole blood was collected in K2EDTA tubes by collaborating institutions according to the institutions' own protocols. For TCRbeta analysis, collaborators shipped samples in one of three forms: frozen whole blood, isolated PBMCs, or DNA extracted from either of those sample types. The data belong to a study of blood T cell repertoires in COVID-19 (TCRdb year 2020). As for the study more broadly: Samples from collaborators originated in the United States, Italy and Spain and spanned both the acute and convalescent phases of COVID-19. The prospective study material was composed of cDNA or gDNA derived from T cells, B-cell-depleted T cells, or PBMCs. Sample metadata almost always included a de-identified subject ID, COVID-19 status, age in years and sex. Where available, HLA class I and class II types were obtained from metadata supplied by the sample provider rather than from assay-based typing. Subjects who had been exposed to COVID-19, were actively infected with it, or had recovered from it provided the deeply sampled blood TCRbeta repertoires that made up the dataset. Samples came from the ongoing ImmuneRACE study (first 160 participants) plus 1,254 subjects from 6 global collaborators. The repertoires were released in a freely available public database meant as a resource for research on the immune response to SARS-CoV-2.

TCRbeta CDR3 regions were amplified from genomic DNA by means of the immunoSEQ Assay, a bias-controlled multiplex PCR. Per the original workflow: The number of nucleated cells in each sample was estimated from the amplification of reference gene primers within the assay. To quantify the absolute abundance of each unique TCRbeta CDR3 rearrangement, sequence reads were collapsed and filtered. Productive Simpson clonality was computed per sample as the square root of Simpson's diversity index over productive rearrangements. In TCRdb, the immuneACCESS table is reduced to in-frame sequences with V and J assigned. These tables do not hold every clone; where another copy was compared, an unresolved V gene accounts for under half, and the others remain unexplained. V, J and clone size derive from that table, while D and trimming were established from the DNA sequence. Within this sample are 250,000 to 350,000 clones, with more than 70% of them counted one time only. The top ten clones comprise roughly 6.5% of the sample.

What the authors observed across the whole study: The amount of clinical and demographic metadata varied by source and participant and was provided uncurated.

Looking up the germline V gene (reference sequence) yields CDR1 LGHDT and CDR2 YNNKEL. The CDR3 runs 12 amino acids, cysteine and phenylalanine included. The only DNA kept is the CDR3, 36 bases in frame from the first base. V and J lose 5 bases and 12 bases, and a span of 14 bases separates them. What was sequenced was peripheral blood. This clonotype was obtained from a man aged 18 to 29 who had recovered from COVID-19. In this chain, TRBV3-1 (or the pseudogene TRBV3-2) is recombined with TRBJ2-1; tentative D gene TRBD2, with 6 bases matching. The encoded CDR3 is CASSYGGVSQFF. The DNA reads TGTGCCAGCAGCTACGGAGGGGTATCGCAGTTCTTC.